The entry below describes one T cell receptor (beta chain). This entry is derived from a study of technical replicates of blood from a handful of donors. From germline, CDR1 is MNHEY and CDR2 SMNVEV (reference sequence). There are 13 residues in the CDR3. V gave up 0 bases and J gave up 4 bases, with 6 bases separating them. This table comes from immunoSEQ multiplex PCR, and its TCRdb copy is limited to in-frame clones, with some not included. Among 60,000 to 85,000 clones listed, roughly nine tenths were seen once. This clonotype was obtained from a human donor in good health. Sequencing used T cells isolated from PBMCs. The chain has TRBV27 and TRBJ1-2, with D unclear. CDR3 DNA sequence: TGTGCCAGCAGTTTATCGTCCTTCTATGGCTACACCTTC. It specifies CASSLSSFYGYTF.